Sequencing of this T cell receptor beta chain was carried out in a study of CD8 T cells in ankylosing spondylitis. This CDR3 comprises 14 residues. From germline, CDR1 is SGHDT and CDR2 YYEEEE. Trimming cost V 4 bases and J 1 base, with 11 bases left between them. Study findings and constraints: Made up of about eight highly homologous variants, a TCR beta motif appeared characteristic of ankylosing spondylitis blood. Reactive arthritis synovial fluid and blood previously showed some of these motif variants. Disease-associated clones were reportedly significantly overrepresented in matched ankylosing spondylitis synovial fluid.

Only a few counts were recorded for this clonotype. Its antigen remains unknown. For TCR beta, libraries came from quantitative 5'-RACE with molecular barcodes. TCRdb itself ran the 5' RACE reads through MiXCR, one entry per CDR3 protein. The sample has 250,000 to 350,000 distinct CDR3 sequences, about a fifth seen once; the top ten hold about 4%. The V gene is TRBV5-6, the J gene TRBJ1-1; D perhaps matches TRBD1 (5 bases). Sequencing was performed on blood, either unsorted or a sorted T cell fraction (not recorded which). This TCR was sampled from a female donor with ankylosing spondylitis or in good health (not recorded which). CDR3 region: CASSRRQRNTEAFF. CDR3 coding DNA: TGTGCCAGCAGCCGCCGACAGAGGAACACTGAAGCTTTCTTT. The variable domain in full, completed from reference TRBV5-6 and TRBJ1-1, reads DAGVTQSPTHLIKTRGQQVTLRCSPKSGHDTVSWYQQALGQGPQFIFQYYEEEERQRGNFPDRFSGHQFPNYSSELNVNALLLGDSALYLCASSRRQRNTEAFFGQGTRLTVV.